Following are 14 T cell receptor beta chains from one sample sequenced in a study of post-analysis software for immune sequencing data. General study results and limits: Patients carried several TRBV segments more frequently than controls did, and TRBV5-6, TRBV5-1 and TRBV20-1 were among them.

For these receptors, no antigen is known. The authors incorporated unique molecular identifiers into the TCR beta cDNA libraries. TCRdb passed the PCR reads through MiXCR, listing each CDR3 protein once. This sample yields 820,000 or so distinct CDR3 sequences, of which approximately 53% are seen a single time; 4.6% belongs to the top ten. The source material was blood. Receptors were obtained from a girl aged 5-17 years with multiple sclerosis.

The gene calls are TRBV29-1 and TRBJ1-2, with 11 nucleotides matching TRBD1. The CDR3 contains 13 residues. V was pared by 4 bases and J by 7 bases, with 5 bases of the junction left unmatched. Germline V gene lookup returns CDR1 SQVTM and CDR2 ANQGSEA. The CDR3 reads CSVADRGRPGYTF. CDR3 sequence (DNA): TGCAGCGTTGCGGACAGGGGGCGCCCTGGCTACACCTTC.

The rearrangement joins TRBV29-1 to TRBJ2-1; D ambiguous. The V gene's germline CDR1 is SQVTM and CDR2 ANQGSEA. The CDR3 has 11 amino acids. Trimming cost V 3 bases and J 6 bases, with 6 bases left between them. CDR3 loop: CSVEVLNEQFF. CDR3 nucleotide sequence: TGCAGCGTTGAGGTCCTCAATGAGCAGTTCTTC.

This clonotype was picked up a small number of times. J is TRBJ2-5 and V is TRBV6-5; D tentatively fits TRBD1 or TRBD2 (5 bases each). The V gene lost 4 bases and the J gene lost 4 bases, with 16 bases spanning the gap. The CDR3 contains 15 residues. Germline values: CDR1 MNHEY, CDR2 SVGAGI. CDR3 in DNA: TGTGCCAGCAGTTCAGGAGGCCAGGGCTCAGAGACCCAGTACTTC. This codes for CASSSGGQGSETQYF.

The chain is built from TRBV5-1 and TRBJ2-7, with 9 bases identical to TRBD2. V gave up 0 bases and J gave up 1 base; unmatched junction bases: 5. CDR3 size: 16 residues. Germline loops: CDR1 SGHRS, CDR2 YFSETQ. Here the CDR3 DNA reads TGCGCCAGCAGCTTGGGACTAGCGGAGACTTCCTACGAGCAGTACTTC. This codes for CASSLGLAETSYEQYF.

The V call is TRBV2, the J call TRBJ2-5, with 10 bases that match TRBD1. Trimming removed 5 bases from V and 4 bases from J; junction bases left unmatched: 4. The CDR3 has 14 amino acids. Germline loops: CDR1 SNHLY, CDR2 FYNNEI. The CDR3 DNA is TGTGCCAGCAGTAGACAGGGGGCGGGAGAGACCCAGTACTTC. Amino acids: CASSRQGAGETQYF. Supplemented by reference TRBV2 and TRBJ2-5, the full variable domain reads EPEVTQTPSHQVTQMGQEVILRCVPISNHLYFYWYRQILGQKVEFLVSFYNNEISEKSEIFDDQFSVERPDGSNFTLKIRSTKLEDSAMYFCASSRQGAGETQYFGPGTRLLVL.

This chain joins TRBV6-5 and TRBJ2-5; a weak D match, TRBD1 (6 bases). The J call is doubtful: the DNA matches TRBJ2-7 better. The CDR3 runs 15 residues. Germline V lookup: CDR1 MNHEY, CDR2 SVGAGI. CDR3 amino acids: CASSSRTAIRNEQYF. The CDR3 coding sequence is TGTGCCAGCAGTTCACGGACAGCCATAAGAAACGAGCAGTACTTC.

This chain connects TRBV12-3 or TRBV12-4 to TRBJ2-3; 11 positions agree with TRBD2. Trimming cost V 7 bases and J 1 base; bases outside gene matches: 7. CDR3 size: 16 residues. The CDR3 loop is CASTPTGLAGTDTQYF. CDR3 nucleotide sequence: TGTGCCAGCACCCCAACGGGACTAGCGGGCACAGATACGCAGTATTTT.

The chain employs TRBV4-1 and TRBJ2-5, with 14 bases fitting TRBD2. The V and J ends lost 3 bases and 5 bases, in that order; junction bases with no gene match: 11. Germline CDR1 MGHRA, CDR2 YSYEKL. This CDR3 has 18 amino acids. The CDR3 coding sequence is TGCGCCAGCAGCCAGACCGGGACTAGCGGGGGAATCGCGGAGACCCAGTACTTC. Its translation is CASSQTGTSGGIAETQYF.

This clonotype has more than one count but fewer than ten. The rearrangement uses TRBV4-1 and TRBJ1-2; TRBD1 agrees at 8 bases. The CDR3 covers 18 residues. With 0 bases clipped from V and 2 bases from J, the junction kept 11 bases outside the gene matches. Per germline, CDR1 MGHRA and CDR2 YSYEKL. The CDR3 region is CASSQDFGQGILNYGYTF. CDR3 nucleotide sequence: TGCGCCAGCAGCCAAGATTTTGGACAGGGTATATTAAACTATGGCTACACCTTC.

V usage is TRBV27 and J usage is TRBJ1-2, with D possibly being TRBD1 (6 bases). Germline assignment: CDR1 MNHEY and CDR2 SMNVEV (reference sequence). The V gene lost 5 bases and the J gene lost 8 bases, with 21 bases spanning the gap. The CDR3 loop spans 15 amino acids. The CDR3, as DNA: TGTGCCAGCAGTACCGGGACAAACAAATTGGGGGGCTACACCTTC. This encodes CASSTGTNKLGGYTF.

The genes are TRBV2 and TRBJ1-4; tentative D call: TRBD1 (5 bases). This CDR3 is 13 amino acids long. Germline V gene sequence: CDR1 SNHLY, CDR2 FYNNEI. Trimming left V 4 bases short and J 5 bases short, with 8 bases between. CDR3 DNA sequence: TGTGCCAGCAGTGGACAGATAAATGAAAAACTGTTTTTT. Protein: CASSGQINEKLFF.

This chain uses TRBV7-6 with TRBJ1-5, with TRBD1 matching 7 bases. J gave up 0 bases and V 2 bases, and 10 bases lay outside the gene matches. This CDR3 is built from 18 residues. CDR1 SGHVS and CDR2 FNYEAQ come from the germline V gene. CDR3: CASSLLTHGTDSNQPQHF. The CDR3, as DNA: TGTGCCAGCAGCTTACTTACACACGGGACAGATAGCAATCAGCCCCAGCATTTT.

The chain uses TRBV12-3 or TRBV12-4 and TRBJ2-1, with TRBD2 identical over 10 bases. The CDR3 loop spans 18 amino acids. The ends lost 5 bases at V and 8 bases at J; junction bases unmatched: 18. CDR3 nucleotides: TGTGCCAGCAGTCCCAACCTCGCAGGGGGACTAGCGTCCGATGAGCAGTTCTTC. Its protein is CASSPNLAGGLASDEQFF.

The CDR3 protein is CASTAGGRGETQYF. The CDR3 DNA reads TGTGCCAGTACAGCGGGCGGGAGGGGAGAGACCCAGTACTTC. The V call is TRBV12-3 or TRBV12-4, the J call TRBJ2-5; 9 bases line up with TRBD2. This CDR3 comprises 14 residues. The junction had 9 bases not matched to a gene; V was cut back by 9 bases and J by 4 bases.